This T cell receptor beta chain comes out of a study of blood T cells in healthy people across ages. This CDR3 is 11 amino acids long. The V end was cut by 6 bases, the J end by 2 bases, with 7 bases between. Germline V lookup: CDR1 DFQATT, CDR2 SNEGSKA (reference sequence). A second about 6 to 12 cycle PCR used barcoded and J-beta primers. TCRdb re-called the 5' RACE reads with MiXCR, one entry per CDR3 protein. The repertoire holds approximately 670,000 distinct CDR3 sequences, with less than 45% as singletons. The sequence derives from a man older than 75 in good health. The sample consisted of blood. The rearrangement links TRBV20-1 to TRBJ2-5; D is unclear. The CDR3 DNA is TGCAGTGCAGAGGATCAAGAGACCCAGTACTTC. It codes for CSAEDQETQYF.